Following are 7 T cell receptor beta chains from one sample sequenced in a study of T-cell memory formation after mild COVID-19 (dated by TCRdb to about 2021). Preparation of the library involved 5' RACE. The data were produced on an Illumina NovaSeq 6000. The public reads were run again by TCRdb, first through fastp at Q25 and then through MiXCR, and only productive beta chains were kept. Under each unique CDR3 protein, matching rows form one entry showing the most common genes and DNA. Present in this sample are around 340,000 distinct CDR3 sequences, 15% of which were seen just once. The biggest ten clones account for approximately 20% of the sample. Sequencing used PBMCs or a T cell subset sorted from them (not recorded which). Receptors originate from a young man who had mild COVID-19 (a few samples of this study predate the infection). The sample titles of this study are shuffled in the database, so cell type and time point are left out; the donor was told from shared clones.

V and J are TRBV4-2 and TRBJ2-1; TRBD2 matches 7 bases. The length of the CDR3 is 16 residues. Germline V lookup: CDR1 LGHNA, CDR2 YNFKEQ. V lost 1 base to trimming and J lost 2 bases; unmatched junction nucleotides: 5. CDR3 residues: CASSQVSGTTYNEQFF. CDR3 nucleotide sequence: TGTGCCAGCAGCCAAGTCTCGGGGACTACCTACAATGAGCAGTTCTTC.

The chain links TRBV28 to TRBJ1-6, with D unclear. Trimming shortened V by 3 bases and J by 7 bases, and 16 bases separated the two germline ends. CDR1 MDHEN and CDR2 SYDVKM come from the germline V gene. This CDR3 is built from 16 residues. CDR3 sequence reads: CASSFVASPGNSPLHF. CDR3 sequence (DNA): TGTGCCAGCAGTTTCGTTGCCTCTCCGGGGAATTCACCCCTCCACTTT.

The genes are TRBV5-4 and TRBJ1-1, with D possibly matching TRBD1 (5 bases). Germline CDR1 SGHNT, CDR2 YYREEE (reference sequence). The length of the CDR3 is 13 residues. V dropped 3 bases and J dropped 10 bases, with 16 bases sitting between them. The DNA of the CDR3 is TGTGCCAGCAGCTCCCCTGACAGTATGGGAGCTTTCTTT. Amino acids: CASSSPDSMGAFF.

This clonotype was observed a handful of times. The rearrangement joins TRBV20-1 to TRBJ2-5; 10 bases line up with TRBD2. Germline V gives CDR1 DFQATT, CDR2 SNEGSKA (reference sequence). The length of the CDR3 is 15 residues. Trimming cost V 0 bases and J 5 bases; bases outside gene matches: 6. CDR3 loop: CSARDLSGGAETQYF. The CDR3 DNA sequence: TGCAGTGCTAGAGATCTAAGCGGGGGGGCTGAGACCCAGTACTTC.

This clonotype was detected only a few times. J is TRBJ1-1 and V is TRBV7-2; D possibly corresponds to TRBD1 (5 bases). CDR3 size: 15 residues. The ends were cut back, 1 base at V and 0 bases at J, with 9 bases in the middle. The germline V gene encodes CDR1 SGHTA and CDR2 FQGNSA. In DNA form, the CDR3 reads TGTGCCAGCAGCTTAGGGGGCGCTATGAACACTGAAGCTTTCTTT. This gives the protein CASSLGGAMNTEAFF.

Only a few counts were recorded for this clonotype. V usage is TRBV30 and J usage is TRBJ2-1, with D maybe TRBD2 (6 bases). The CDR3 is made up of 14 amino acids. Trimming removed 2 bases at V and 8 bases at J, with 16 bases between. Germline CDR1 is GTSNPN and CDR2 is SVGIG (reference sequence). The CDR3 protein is CAWSKEAGRYEQFF. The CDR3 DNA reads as TGTGCCTGGAGTAAGGAGGCGGGGAGGTATGAGCAGTTCTTC.

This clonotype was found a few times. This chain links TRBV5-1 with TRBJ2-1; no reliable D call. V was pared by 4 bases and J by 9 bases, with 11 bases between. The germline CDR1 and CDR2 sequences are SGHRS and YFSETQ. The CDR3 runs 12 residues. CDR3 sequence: CASSILVGEQFF. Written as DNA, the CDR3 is TGCGCCAGCAGCATCCTGGTCGGTGAGCAGTTCTTC.